Below, 2 T cell receptor beta chains from the same sample are listed, as sequenced in a study of T cell responses to AZD1222 COVID-19 vaccine. Assay: immunoSEQ multiplex PCR; the TCRdb copy retains only in-frame clones and omits some. The sample yields about 96,000 clones, 70% to 90% seen once. This specimen consisted of peripheral blood, obtained on day 0 of AZD1222 vaccination. These receptors originate from an adult in good health.

The chain uses TRBV29-1 and TRBJ2-1, with D tentatively TRBD2 (5 bases). CDR1 and CDR2 (germline): SQVTM, ANQGSEA. The V end was cut by 6 bases, the J end by 7 bases, with 19 bases between. This CDR3 contains 14 residues. The CDR3 is CSVRLSQRKNEQFF. The DNA for the CDR3 is TGCAGCGTACGACTATCACAACGAAAGAATGAGCAGTTCTTC.

The chain couples TRBV27 to TRBJ2-5; 12 bases agree with TRBD2. With V trimmed by 5 bases and J by 5 bases, 6 bases remained unmatched. CDR3 length equals 15 residues. Germline V gene lookup returns CDR1 MNHEY and CDR2 SMNVEV (reference sequence). CDR3 bases: TGTGCCAGCAGTAGCCTACTAGCGGGAGGCGAGACCCAGTACTTC. It translates to CASSSLLAGGETQYF.